This T cell receptor (beta chain) was obtained from a study of blood T cell repertoires in COVID-19. Turning to the study itself: The cDNA or gDNA used as material had been derived from T cells, B-cell-depleted T cells, or PBMCs.

This table comes from immunoSEQ multiplex PCR, and its TCRdb copy is limited to in-frame clones, with some not included. Of about 250,000 clones in the sample, almost 85% were seen once. This CDR3 is built from 13 residues. Which cohort a participant joined came from the clinical history participants gave. What was sequenced was PBMCs or T cells enriched from blood (not recorded which). This TCR was sampled from a woman between 45 and 60 years old with acute COVID-19. The chain recombines TRBV21-1 with TRBJ1-5; TRBD1 is taken as the D call from the table, unchecked against the DNA. TRBV21-1 is classified as a pseudogene. In nucleotides, the CDR3 is TGTGCCAGCGGAGTACAGGGCAATCAGCCCCAGCATTTT. Amino acids: CASGVQGNQPQHF.